These 8 T cell receptor beta chains share one sample of origin, sequenced in a study of OX40 agonist ivuxolimab in advanced cancers. TCRdb's table, derived via immunoSEQ multiplex PCR, lists solely in-frame clones and lacks some. The table lists 53,000 or so clones, over 80% of them singletons. Sequences were derived from CD4+ or CD8+ T cells sorted from blood, sampled in a trial of the OX40 agonist ivuxolimab. The receptors come from an adult with an advanced solid tumor such as melanoma, head and neck, liver or kidney cancer.

This chain uses TRBV9 with TRBJ1-3; the match to TRBD1 covers 8 bases. The CDR3 covers 18 residues. Germline V gene data show CDR1 as SGDLS and CDR2 as YYNGEE. The V gene end was trimmed by 4 bases and the J gene end by 0 bases; junction bases not matched to a gene: 12. CDR3 sequence: CASSTRVGQGLSGNTIYF. CDR3 coding DNA: TGTGCCAGCAGCACCCGAGTTGGACAGGGCCTCTCTGGAAACACCATATATTTT. The full variable domain, its missing parts supplied by reference TRBV9 and TRBJ1-3, is DSGVTQTPKHLITATGQRVTLRCSPRSGDLSVYWYQQSLDQGLQFLIQYYNGEERAKGNILERFSAQQFPDLHSELNLSSLELGDSALYFCASSTRVGQGLSGNTIYFGEGSWLTVV.

The chain combines TRBV19 with TRBJ2-3, with D perhaps TRBD1 or TRBD2 (5 bases each). The ends were cut back, 6 bases at V and 5 bases at J, with 15 bases in the middle. The CDR3 has 14 amino acids. The germline gives CDR1 LNHDA, CDR2 SQIVND (reference sequence). The CDR3 loop reads CASSPGTPLDTQYF. In nucleotides, the CDR3 is TGTGCCAGTAGCCCCGGGACCCCTCTAGATACGCAGTATTTT.

The chain uses TRBV5-4 and TRBJ2-3, with TRBD2 matching 10 bases. The germline V gene encodes CDR1 SGHNT and CDR2 YYREEE (reference sequence). V lost 4 bases and J lost 0; bases outside the gene matches: 5. The CDR3 is 16 residues long. CDR3 coding DNA: TGTGCCAGCAGCCTTCCTAGCGGGAGAAGCACAGATACGCAGTATTTT. This encodes CASSLPSGRSTDTQYF.

V and J are TRBV5-4 and TRBJ2-2, with 8 bases matching TRBD1. This CDR3 has 16 amino acids. V was pared by 0 bases and J by 3 bases, with 4 bases of the junction left unmatched. Germline CDR1 reads SGHNT; CDR2 reads YYREEE (reference sequence). The chain's CDR3 is CASSLEGTGYTGELFF. CDR3 sequence (DNA): TGTGCCAGCAGCTTGGAAGGGACAGGCTACACCGGGGAGCTGTTTTTT.

CDR3 region: CASSIDWTGEYQPQHF. As DNA, the CDR3 is TGTGCCAGTAGTATAGATTGGACAGGGGAGTATCAGCCCCAGCATTTT. The chain is built from TRBV19 and TRBJ1-5, with 9 bases lining up with TRBD1. V was clipped by 0 bases and J by 5 bases; unmatched bases: 5. Germline CDR1 and CDR2: LNHDA and SQIVND (reference sequence). The CDR3 sequence is 16 residues long. The complete variable domain, with remaining parts taken from reference TRBV19 and TRBJ1-5, reads DGGITQSPKYLFRKEGQNVTLSCEQNLNHDAMYWYRQDPGQGLRLIYYSQIVNDFQKGDIAEGYSVSREKKESFPLTVTSAQKNPTAFYLCASSIDWTGEYQPQHFGDGTRLSIL.

This clone was detected a few times. This chain joins TRBV4-1 and TRBJ2-5, with 7 nucleotides matching TRBD1. Germline lookup yields CDR1 MGHRA and CDR2 YSYEKL. The trim removed 0 bases at V and 4 bases at J, leaving 5 bases unmatched. The CDR3 runs to 15 residues. The CDR3 DNA reads TGCGCCAGCAGCCAAGATGACAGGGTTGGAGAGACCCAGTACTTC. It yields the protein CASSQDDRVGETQYF.

CDR3 bases: TGTGCCTGGAGTGTCCTCCGGTATGAAAAACTGTTTTTT. Translation: CAWSVLRYEKLFF. The rearrangement links TRBV30 to TRBJ1-4; D not resolved. CDR3 length equals 13 residues. V lost 0 bases and J 6 bases, leaving 8 bases between the germline ends. The germline V gene has CDR1 GTSNPN and CDR2 SVGIG (reference sequence).

The chain has TRBV7-8 and TRBJ2-7; 9 nucleotides match TRBD2. Germline-derived CDR1 and CDR2 are SGHVS and FQNEAQ. Trimming cost V 5 bases and J 3 bases; bases outside gene matches: 14. This CDR3 contains 17 residues. CDR3 sequence reads: CASSPPPSGGFFYEQYF. Here the CDR3 DNA reads TGTGCCAGCAGCCCTCCCCCGAGCGGGGGGTTTTTCTACGAGCAGTACTTC.